This T cell receptor beta chain was recovered during a study of cytomegalovirus exposure and HLA in healthy donors. This CDR3 spans 15 amino acids. Trimming stripped 3 bases from V and 0 bases from J, with 10 bases between. Germline assignment: CDR1 SGHTS and CDR2 YDEGEE. PCR primers comprised 60 Vbeta and 13 Jbeta primers. Here immunoSEQ multiplex PCR was the method, and the copy in TCRdb shows in-frame clones only, minus some. The top ten hold around 0.8% of the sample, which has about 190,000 clones, 75% to 90% seen once. Sequencing used PBMCs. The chain couples TRBV5-8 to TRBJ1-3; D unresolved. This sequence originates from a woman aged 18-30 years in good health and CMV-seronegative. The DNA for the CDR3 is TGTGCCAGCAGCTCATCCGCGGGCTCTGGAAACACCATATATTTT. Residues: CASSSSAGSGNTIYF.